This T cell receptor (beta chain) is drawn from a study of CD8+ T cells in alopecia areata. In each case, RNA was isolated and then reverse transcribed into cDNA as the sequencing template. TCRdb's table, derived via immunoSEQ multiplex PCR, lists solely in-frame clones and lacks some. The sample comprises under 150,000 clones, more than 40% of which are singletons, and 0.46% rests with the top ten. The treatment: oral pan-JAK inhibitor, 5-10 mg twice daily. The V and J ends lost 3 bases and 7 bases respectively, with 10 bases between them. The CDR3 runs 13 residues. The germline V gene has CDR1 SGHTA and CDR2 FQGNSA.

The chain joins TRBV7-2 to TRBJ1-5, with D uncertain. The clonotype originates from a human donor with alopecia areata. The material sequenced was CD4+ T cells sorted from blood, taken at week 4, from a patient treated with tofacitinib. Here the CDR3 reads CASSLQMGQPQHF. CDR3 nucleotide sequence: TGTGCCAGCAGCTTGCAGATGGGGCAGCCCCAGCATTTT.